Shown below are 19 T cell receptor beta chains from a single sample sequenced in a study of regulatory T cells in long-lasting Graves disease. Time point in this sample: persistent/refractory GD, antithyroid drugs over 5 years with positive TRAb. Following extraction of RNA from PBMCs, that RNA was used to make the TCR library. Building the TCR beta libraries relied on iRepertoire HTBI primers, and CDR3 regions underwent Arm-PCR. MiXCR, applied by TCRdb to the multiplex PCR reads, yields one record per CDR3 protein. The table lists roughly 500,000 distinct CDR3 sequences, approximately 23% of them singletons, with roughly 14% in the top ten. Sequencing was performed on peripheral blood mononuclear cells (PBMCs), taken when the disease was refractory, from a patient treated with antithyroid drugs. The receptor source for this set is a female donor with Graves disease.

This clonotype was recorded at least ten times. The V and J genes are TRBV6-2 or TRBV6-3 and TRBJ1-1, with D possibly being TRBD1 (5 bases). Trimming took 0 bases from V and 6 from J, leaving 20 bases between them. There are 17 residues in the CDR3. Germline V gives CDR1 MNHEY, CDR2 SVGEGT. CDR3 protein: CASSYSPLGGLAAEAFF. CDR3 sequence (DNA): TGTGCCAGCAGTTACTCCCCCCTGGGGGGATTGGCGGCTGAAGCTTTCTTT.

The chain couples TRBV2 to TRBJ1-3; 8 bases map to TRBD1. The CDR3 runs 13 residues. The V segment lost 6 bases and the J segment 8 bases; nucleotides outside the gene matches: 6. Germline CDR1 and CDR2: SNHLY and FYNNEI. This CDR3 reads CASRGTGVDTIYF. The CDR3 DNA is TGTGCCAGCAGAGGGACAGGTGTGGACACCATATATTTT.

The CDR3 DNA sequence: TGTGCCTGGACAGAGGCGGGTTATAGCAATCAGCCCCAGCATTTT. It codes for CAWTEAGYSNQPQHF. The rearrangement links TRBV30 to TRBJ1-5; D gene ambiguous. Trimming took off 4 bases at V and 0 bases at J, with 13 bases between the two ends. CDR3 size: 15 residues. Germline V gene data show CDR1 as GTSNPN and CDR2 as SVGIG (reference sequence).

The V and J genes are TRBV5-1 and TRBJ1-2; possible D gene TRBD1, 5 bases. With 4 bases removed from V and 4 bases from J, the gap between germline ends came to 20 bases. Germline CDR1 SGHRS, CDR2 YFSETQ. The CDR3 runs to 16 residues. CDR3 in amino acids: CASSPVGGGGIYGYTF. The CDR3 DNA is TGCGCCAGCAGCCCCGTCGGGGGTGGTGGGATCTATGGCTACACCTTC.

At least ten counts were recorded for this clonotype. The J gene is TRBJ1-1, the V gene TRBV2, with D uncertain. This CDR3 has 12 residues. Deletions cut 7 bases from V and 1 base from J, with 7 bases between. Germline V gives CDR1 SNHLY, CDR2 FYNNEI. The CDR3 sequence is CASNMANTEAFF. The CDR3 DNA is TGTGCCAGCAATATGGCGAACACTGAAGCTTTCTTT. The whole variable domain, remainder taken from reference TRBV2 and TRBJ1-1, is EPEVTQTPSHQVTQMGQEVILRCVPISNHLYFYWYRQILGQKVEFLVSFYNNEISEKSEIFDDQFSVERPDGSNFTLKIRSTKLEDSAMYFCASNMANTEAFFGQGTRLTVV.

The table lists this clonotype with a few counts. This chain uses TRBV7-2 with TRBJ2-5, with no clear D. The last part of the DNA fits TRBJ2-1 better; the J call may be wrong. This CDR3 region has 16 residues. CDR1 and CDR2 from the germline V gene are SGHTA and FQGNSA. In DNA, the CDR3 is TGTGCCAGCAGCTTAGCGCTCAAGGTTGGACGAGATGAGCAGTTCTTC. It encodes CASSLALKVGRDEQFF.

The V and J genes are TRBV28 and TRBJ1-3; D possibly corresponds to TRBD1 (5 bases). This CDR3 is built from 16 residues. Germline CDR1 reads MDHEN; CDR2 reads SYDVKM. With 6 bases removed from V and 0 bases from J, the gap between germline ends came to 15 bases. The CDR3 DNA sequence: TGTGCCAGCAGCAGAAACGGACAAGCCTCTGGAAACACCATATATTTT. This codes for CASSRNGQASGNTIYF.

This clonotype was recorded at least ten times. J is TRBJ1-2 and V is TRBV7-2; D is unresolved. V lost 1 base and J lost 10, with 7 bases in between. Germline CDR1 SGHTA, CDR2 FQGNSA. CDR3 size: 11 residues. CDR3 coding DNA: TGTGCCAGCAGCTTAGGCAGATTCTACACCTTC. This encodes CASSLGRFYTF.

V is TRBV2 and J is TRBJ2-1; 7 bases line up with TRBD2. Trimming took 8 bases from V and 5 from J; bases not matched to a gene: 6. The CDR3 consists of 13 residues. Germline CDR1 and CDR2: SNHLY and FYNNEI. CDR3 residues: CASRGLHDNEQFF. The CDR3 DNA is TGTGCCAGCCGGGGACTACATGACAATGAGCAGTTCTTC.

This clonotype was observed many times. The V and J genes are TRBV10-3 and TRBJ1-2; D perhaps matches TRBD1 (6 bases). CDR1 is ENHRY, CDR2 SYGVKD, per germline. With 11 bases removed from V and 6 bases from J, the gap between germline ends came to 16 bases. The CDR3 is 12 amino acids. The CDR3 DNA sequence: TGTGCCGCGGTCGGGGGGCTAGATGGCTACACCTTC. Translation gives CAAVGGLDGYTF.

This clonotype was seen ten or more times. The chain is built from TRBV7-2 and TRBJ1-1; D unresolved. CDR1 is SGHTA, CDR2 FQGNSA, per germline. V lost 1 base and J lost 6, with 15 bases in between. CDR3 length: 15 residues. The CDR3 loop is CASSLGTRVVAEAFF. The CDR3, as DNA: TGTGCCAGCAGCTTAGGGACCCGGGTTGTCGCTGAAGCTTTCTTT.

This clonotype appeared once. The chain links TRBV27 to TRBJ2-6; D tentatively reads TRBD1 or TRBD2 (6 bases each). Trimming cost V 5 bases and J 0 bases, with 14 bases left between them. CDR3 length: 17 residues. Germline values: CDR1 MNHEY, CDR2 SMNVEV (reference sequence). CDR3 bases: TGTGCCAGCAGTCCCTGGGGGGCGAACTCTGGGGCCAACGTCCTGACTTTC. Translation gives CASSPWGANSGANVLTF.

This clonotype was observed a few times. The V gene is TRBV20-1, the J gene TRBJ1-6, with TRBD1 as a possible D gene (5 bases). This CDR3 has 13 amino acids. The ends were cut back, 6 bases at V and 9 bases at J, with 15 bases in the middle. Germline CDR1 DFQATT, CDR2 SNEGSKA (reference sequence). CDR3 region: CSATQGVGSPLHF. CDR3 coding DNA: TGCAGTGCCACTCAAGGGGTGGGTTCACCCCTCCACTTT.

This clonotype was counted only a few times. The chain combines TRBV13 with TRBJ2-5; 8 bases match TRBD2. The CDR3 is 20 amino acids. V shed 0 bases, J shed 0 bases, and the junction held 15 bases outside the gene matches. CDR1 is PRHDT, CDR2 FYEKMQ, per germline (reference sequence). CDR3: CASSLGLLAGRSVYQETQYF. CDR3 nucleotides: TGTGCCAGCAGCTTAGGCTTGTTAGCGGGGCGAAGTGTGTACCAAGAGACCCAGTACTTC. Filled out from reference TRBV13 and TRBJ2-5, the complete variable domain reads AAGVIQSPRHLIKEKRETATLKCYPIPRHDTVYWYQQGPGQDPQFLISFYEKMQSDKGSIPDRFSAQQFSDYHSELNMSSLELGDSALYFCASSLGLLAGRSVYQETQYFGPGTRLLVL.

V usage is TRBV29-1 and J usage is TRBJ2-1; D is perhaps TRBD1 or TRBD2 (5 bases each). V lost 5 bases, J lost 0 bases, and 11 bases lay in between. The V gene's germline CDR1 is SQVTM and CDR2 ANQGSEA. The CDR3 is made up of 14 amino acids. As DNA, the CDR3 is TGCAGCGTTTCTCCCGGGACCTCCTACAATGAGCAGTTCTTC. Encoded protein: CSVSPGTSYNEQFF.

The DNA for the CDR3 is TGTGCCAGCAGCGATGACAGATATGGCTACACCTTC. This gives the protein CASSDDRYGYTF. The chain combines TRBV2 with TRBJ1-2; possibly TRBD1 for D (5 bases). CDR1 and CDR2 (germline): SNHLY, FYNNEI. The CDR3 runs to 12 residues. Trimming shortened V by 6 bases and J by 5 bases, and 10 bases separated the two germline ends. Variable domain in full (rest from reference TRBV2 and TRBJ1-2): EPEVTQTPSHQVTQMGQEVILRCVPISNHLYFYWYRQILGQKVEFLVSFYNNEISEKSEIFDDQFSVERPDGSNFTLKIRSTKLEDSAMYFCASSDDRYGYTFGSGTRLTVV.

In this sample, this clonotype turned up a few times. The V and J genes are TRBV3-1 and TRBJ2-7; no definite D call. The CDR3 totals 13 residues. The V gene lost 0 bases and the J gene lost 2 bases, with 5 bases spanning the gap. Germline V gene data show CDR1 as LGHDT and CDR2 as YNNKEL (reference sequence). The CDR3 DNA reads TGTGCCAGCAGCCAAGAAGGTACCTACGAGCAGTACTTC. Protein product: CASSQEGTYEQYF.

CDR3 region: CSAKGSGNTIYF. The CDR3 nucleotides read TGCAGTGCTAAGGGGTCGGGAAACACCATATATTTT. The gene calls are TRBV20-1 and TRBJ1-3; D perhaps matches TRBD1 (5 bases). Trimming stripped 4 bases from V and 4 bases from J, with 8 bases between. In germline, CDR1 is DFQATT, CDR2 SNEGSKA (reference sequence). The length of the CDR3 is 12 residues.

As to this clonotype: Relative to the germline gene, one junction end is altered; a read error may explain this. The V gene is TRBV12-3 or TRBV12-4, the J gene TRBJ2-3; TRBD1 matches 9 bases. The length of the CDR3 is 15 residues. The CDR3 DNA reads as TGTGCCAGCAGCTTGGGACAGGGAAGCACAGATACGCAGTATTTC. This sequence encodes CASSLGQGSTDTQYF.